The following is a TCR beta chain sequence with its context. The antigen remains unidentified. This sample was included in a study of cytotoxic CD8 clonotypes in ibrutinib-treated CLL. CDR1 is MNHEY, CDR2 SMNVEV, per germline (reference sequence). The CDR3 covers 14 residues. V lost 5 bases, J lost 1 base, and 11 bases lay in between. The protocol was immunoSEQ multiplex PCR, while the TCRdb copy is restricted to in-frame clones and leaves out a portion. The repertoire holds about 140,000 clones, with about 84% as singletons. Study-wide results and caveats: Ibrutinib response saw clonality rise, and progression saw it return toward baseline. Different sampling times were used for sustained-remission and progressing patients.

The TCR beta libraries used 2 to 2.5 micrograms of genomic DNA that came from cryopreserved PBMCs. The clonotype originates from a human donor with chronic lymphocytic leukemia. The chain has TRBV27 and TRBJ1-1, with D perhaps matching TRBD1 (5 bases). The starting material was PBMCs, obtained after 36 months of ibrutinib treatment. The CDR3: CASSPGLENTEAFF. CDR3 coding DNA: TGTGCCAGCAGTCCGGGACTTGAGAACACTGAAGCTTTCTTT.